The clone carrying this T cell receptor beta chain was found many times. Its cognate antigen is unknown. With 5 bases removed from V and 2 bases from J, the gap between germline ends came to 9 bases. The CDR3 length is 13 residues. Germline CDR1 SGHTA, CDR2 FQGNSA. The source of the sample is a study of T cell repertoires in cytomegalovirus infection. TCRdb re-called the reads with MiXCR, one entry per CDR3 protein. The data contain approximately 140,000 distinct CDR3 sequences, about 6% of them seen just once; the ten biggest clones take up under 20%. General study findings and limits: Clonotypes of TCR beta that were HLA-C-restricted and CMV-specific dominated the ex vivo response.

The genes are TRBV7-2 and TRBJ1-2, with D perhaps matching TRBD1 (5 bases). This receptor was identified in a human donor in good health (CMV status not recorded). Some clones in this sample may be carry-over from other donors' samples. The sequenced sample consisted of PBMCs. The CDR3 protein is CASSPGRNYGYTF. The CDR3 DNA follows: TGTGCCAGCAGCCCGGGACGGAACTATGGCTACACCTTC.